This note documents a single T cell receptor beta chain sequence. This entry belongs to a study of blood T cell repertoires in COVID-19. Trimming took 0 bases from V and 7 from J, leaving 6 bases between them. The CDR3 covers 12 residues. Using immunoSEQ multiplex PCR, the repertoire was profiled, and TCRdb retains in-frame clones only, with some absent. The top ten clones hold about 6.1% of a sample with under 150,000 clones, approximately 89% of them seen once. The sample was peripheral blood. The chain uses TRBV23-1 and TRBJ1-1, with a weak D call TRBD1 (5 bases). TRBV23-1 is assigned to the ORF class and has an uncertain function. This TCR was sampled from a woman aged 55-69 years with COVID-19, enrolled during active disease. The CDR3 region has the DNA TGCGCCAGCAGTCAATCGCAGGGTGAAGCTTTCTTT. Amino acid sequence: CASSQSQGEAFF.